This T cell receptor (beta chain) is drawn from a study of cytomegalovirus exposure and HLA in healthy donors. Study conclusions and caveats: Most subjects had HLA-A and HLA-B alleles reportedly predicted accurately by TCR beta sequences. With further analysis later on, most CMV-associated TCR beta chains appeared HLA-restricted.

This clone was seen once. Its antigen remains unidentified. PCR was performed using 60 Vbeta and 13 Jbeta primers. As originally analysed: Approximately 79 million unique TCR beta chains, 10 million to 13 million of them shared, were counted by a later analysis. Some clones are missing from TCRdb's copy, which holds only in-frame ones; the method was immunoSEQ multiplex PCR. The V and J calls and the clone size are those of that table, but D and trimming were determined from the DNA. The sample includes a few hundred thousand clones, around 90% seen only once; the top ten take roughly 1.6%. There are 16 residues in the CDR3. CDR1 and CDR2 (germline): MGHDK, SYGVNS. V dropped 6 bases and J dropped 0 bases, with 17 bases sitting between them.

This sequence originates from a girl aged 2-9 years in good health and CMV-seronegative. The sequencing sample was made of PBMCs. The rearrangement joins TRBV25-1 to TRBJ1-1; weak D call: TRBD1 (5 bases). The CDR3 region has the DNA TGTGCCAGCAGCCCGACAGTGAGGCTCTTGAACACTGAAGCTTTCTTT. As protein: CASSPTVRLLNTEAFF.